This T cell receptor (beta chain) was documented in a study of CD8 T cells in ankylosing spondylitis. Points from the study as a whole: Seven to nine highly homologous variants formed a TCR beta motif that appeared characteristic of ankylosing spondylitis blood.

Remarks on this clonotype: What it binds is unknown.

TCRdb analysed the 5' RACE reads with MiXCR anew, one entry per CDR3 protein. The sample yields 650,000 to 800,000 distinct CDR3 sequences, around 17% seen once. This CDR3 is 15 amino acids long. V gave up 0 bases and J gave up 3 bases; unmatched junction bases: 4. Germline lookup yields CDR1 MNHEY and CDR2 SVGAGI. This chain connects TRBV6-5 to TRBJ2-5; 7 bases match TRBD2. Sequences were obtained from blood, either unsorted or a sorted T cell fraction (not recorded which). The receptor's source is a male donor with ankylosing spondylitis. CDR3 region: CASSYSARGKETQYF. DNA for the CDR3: TGTGCCAGCAGTTACTCGGCGCGGGGGAAAGAGACCCAGTACTTC.